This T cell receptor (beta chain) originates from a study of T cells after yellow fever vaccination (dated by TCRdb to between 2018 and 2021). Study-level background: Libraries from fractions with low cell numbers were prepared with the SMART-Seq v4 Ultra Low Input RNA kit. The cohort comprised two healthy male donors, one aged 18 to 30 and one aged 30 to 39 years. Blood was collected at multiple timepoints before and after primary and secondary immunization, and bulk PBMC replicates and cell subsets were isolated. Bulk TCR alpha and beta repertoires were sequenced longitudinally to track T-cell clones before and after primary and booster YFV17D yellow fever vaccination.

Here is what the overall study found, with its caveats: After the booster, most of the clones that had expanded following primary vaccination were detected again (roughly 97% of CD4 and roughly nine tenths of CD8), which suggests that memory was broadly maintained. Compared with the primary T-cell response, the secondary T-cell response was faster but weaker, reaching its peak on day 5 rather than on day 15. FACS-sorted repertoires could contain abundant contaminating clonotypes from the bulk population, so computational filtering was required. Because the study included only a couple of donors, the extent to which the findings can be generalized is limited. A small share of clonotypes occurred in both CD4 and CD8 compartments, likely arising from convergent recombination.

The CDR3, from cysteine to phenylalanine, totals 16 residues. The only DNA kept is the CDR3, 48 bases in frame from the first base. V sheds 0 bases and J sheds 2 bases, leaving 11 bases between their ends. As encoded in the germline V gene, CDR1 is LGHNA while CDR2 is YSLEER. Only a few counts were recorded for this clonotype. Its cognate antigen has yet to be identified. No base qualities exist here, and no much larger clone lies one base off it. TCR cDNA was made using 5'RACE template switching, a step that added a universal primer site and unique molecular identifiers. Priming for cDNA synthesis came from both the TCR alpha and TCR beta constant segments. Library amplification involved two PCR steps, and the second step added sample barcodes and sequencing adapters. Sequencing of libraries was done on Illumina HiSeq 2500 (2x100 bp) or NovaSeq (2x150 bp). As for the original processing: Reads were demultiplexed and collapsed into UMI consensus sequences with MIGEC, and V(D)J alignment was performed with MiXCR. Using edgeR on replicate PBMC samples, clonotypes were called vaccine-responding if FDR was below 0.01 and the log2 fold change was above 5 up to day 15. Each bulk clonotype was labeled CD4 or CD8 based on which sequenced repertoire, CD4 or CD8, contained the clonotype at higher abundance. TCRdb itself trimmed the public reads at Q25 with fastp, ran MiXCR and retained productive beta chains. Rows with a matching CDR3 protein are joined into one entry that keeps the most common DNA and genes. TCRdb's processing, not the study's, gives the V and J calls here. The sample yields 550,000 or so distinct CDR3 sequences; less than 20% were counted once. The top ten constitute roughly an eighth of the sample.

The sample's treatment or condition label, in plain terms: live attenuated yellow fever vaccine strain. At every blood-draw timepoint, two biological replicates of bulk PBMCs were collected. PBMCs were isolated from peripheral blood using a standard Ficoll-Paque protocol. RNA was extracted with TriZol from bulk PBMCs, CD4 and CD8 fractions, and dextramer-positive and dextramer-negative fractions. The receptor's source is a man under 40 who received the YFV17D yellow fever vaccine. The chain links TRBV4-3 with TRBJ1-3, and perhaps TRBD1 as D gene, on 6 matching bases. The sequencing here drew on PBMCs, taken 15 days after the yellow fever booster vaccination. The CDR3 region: CASSQETRTAGNTIYF. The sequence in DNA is TGCGCCAGCAGCCAAGAAACGAGGACAGCTGGAAACACCATATATTTT.